Given below is one T cell receptor beta chain in context. This sample was taken from a study of control samples from healthy donors and cancer patients. V lost 0 bases to trimming and J lost 10 bases, with 14 bases between them. Per the germline V gene, CDR1 is SGHDT and CDR2 is YYEEEE. This CDR3 spans 14 amino acids. Measured with immunoSEQ multiplex PCR; TCRdb has only the in-frame clones, and not every one. The table shows over 150,000 clones, with over 90% occurring only once. This chain uses TRBV5-6 with TRBJ2-1, with a possible D match to TRBD2 (5 bases). Sequenced sample: blood. This TCR came from a woman aged 25-40 years in good health. The CDR3 region is CASSLVVVPGEQFF. CDR3 bases: TGTGCCAGCAGCTTGGTAGTGGTTCCGGGGGAGCAGTTCTTC.